These 13 T cell receptor beta chains came from one sample sequenced in a study of blood T cell repertoires in COVID-19. The assay was immunoSEQ multiplex PCR, and TCRdb's table has in-frame clones only and misses some. Of about 270,000 clones listed, about nine tenths were seen once; the top ten hold approximately 1.5%. The sample consisted of peripheral blood. The receptors originated from a woman aged 55 to 70 who had recovered from COVID-19.

This sequence joins TRBV7-2 and TRBJ2-3; 7 nucleotides match TRBD2. Germline lookup yields CDR1 SGHTA and CDR2 FQGNSA. This CDR3 contains 13 residues. J gave up 6 bases and V 5 bases, and 5 bases lay outside the gene matches. CDR3 sequence: CASSPGEGDTQYF. The CDR3 coding sequence is TGTGCCAGCAGCCCTGGGGAGGGGGATACGCAGTATTTT.

This chain links TRBV24-1 with TRBJ2-3; 9 bases agree with TRBD1. Per the germline V gene, CDR1 is KGHDR and CDR2 is SFDVKD. The trim removed 6 bases at V and 1 base at J, leaving 1 base unmatched. The CDR3 contains 14 residues. CDR3 sequence: CATSRTGGTDTQYF. In nucleotides, the CDR3 is TGTGCCACCAGTAGGACAGGGGGCACAGATACGCAGTATTTT.

Here the CDR3 reads CASSKTGGSNQPQHF. The CDR3, as DNA: TGTGCCAGCAGCAAAACAGGGGGGAGCAATCAGCCCCAGCATTTT. V is TRBV7-3 and J is TRBJ1-5; TRBD1 matches 8 bases. This CDR3 contains 15 residues. With 5 bases clipped from V and 1 base from J, the junction kept 4 bases outside the gene matches. The V gene's germline CDR1 is SGHTA and CDR2 FQGTGA.

A word on this clone: The sample holds other DNA sequences that translate to the same CDR3. DNA of the CDR3: TGCGCCAGCAGCTTGGGGGGACAGGGTGGGTCACCCCTCCACTTT. Its protein is CASSLGGQGGSPLHF. The chain uses TRBV5-1 and TRBJ1-6, with 9 positions matching TRBD1. This CDR3 has 15 residues. Germline trimming cut 0 bases from V and 10 bases from J; bases unmatched to any gene: 5. Germline lookup yields CDR1 SGHRS and CDR2 YFSETQ.

The chain links TRBV7-9 to TRBJ1-1, with D maybe TRBD1 (6 bases). Germline CDR1 and CDR2: SEHNR and FQNEAQ (reference sequence). This CDR3 comprises 12 residues. V dropped 4 bases and J dropped 4 bases, with 7 bases sitting between them. The CDR3 spells CASSSGATEAFF. The CDR3 DNA reads as TGTGCCAGCAGCTCAGGGGCCACTGAAGCTTTCTTT.

The gene calls are TRBV5-1 and TRBJ2-1; the match to TRBD2 covers 9 bases. After removal of 2 bases from V and 2 bases from J, the junction contained 11 bases not matched to a gene. Per germline, CDR1 SGHRS and CDR2 YFSETQ. This CDR3 is built from 18 residues. The CDR3 loop reads CASSLKRGATRTYNEQFF. The DNA of the CDR3 is TGCGCCAGCAGCTTAAAGCGGGGGGCGACCCGTACCTACAATGAGCAGTTCTTC.

The table lists this clone with a count of one. The V call is TRBV7-2, the J call TRBJ2-4, with D possibly TRBD1 on 6 matching bases. The CDR3 has 15 residues. Germline lookup yields CDR1 SGHTA and CDR2 FQGNSA. V was pared by 3 bases and J by 5 bases, with 14 bases between. Written as DNA, the CDR3 is TGTGCCAGCAGCTTGAATTGGGACACGGAAAACATTCAGTACTTC. Amino acids: CASSLNWDTENIQYF.

The CDR3 is CASSFRGSQETQYF. CDR3 in DNA: TGTGCCAGCAGCTTTAGGGGGAGCCAAGAGACCCAGTACTTC. V usage is TRBV5-8 and J usage is TRBJ2-5; D may be TRBD1 (6 bases). CDR1 and CDR2 from the germline V gene are SGHTS and YDEGEE. Trimming cost V 2 bases and J 1 base, with 9 bases left between them. CDR3 length: 14 amino acids.

This clone was recorded once. The gene calls are TRBV28 and TRBJ1-2, with TRBD1 matching over 7 bases. The length of the CDR3 is 14 residues. After removal of 6 bases from V and 7 bases from J, the junction contained 11 bases not matched to a gene. Germline loops: CDR1 MDHEN, CDR2 SYDVKM. Written as DNA, the CDR3 is TGTGCCAGCAGGGGAGACAGGGCTTTTAGTGGCTACACCTTC. Translation: CASRGDRAFSGYTF.

J is TRBJ2-7 and V is TRBV4-1, with TRBD2 as a possible D gene (6 bases). The CDR3 sequence is 16 residues long. V was cut by 1 base and J by 2 bases, with 15 bases left in between. From germline, CDR1 is MGHRA and CDR2 YSYEKL. CDR3 region: CASSQAGRDGAYEQYF. The CDR3, as DNA: TGCGCCAGCAGCCAAGCCGGGCGGGACGGAGCCTACGAGCAGTACTTC.

This clone came up a few times. The rearrangement uses TRBV7-9 and TRBJ2-4; 10 bases fit TRBD1. V lost 5 bases to trimming and J lost 0 bases; unmatched junction nucleotides: 10. The CDR3 totals 18 residues. Germline loops: CDR1 SEHNR, CDR2 FQNEAQ (reference sequence). The CDR3 nucleotides read TGTGCCAGCAGCACCCCACCGGACAGGGGGAGAGCCAAAAACATTCAGTACTTC. It codes for CASSTPPDRGRAKNIQYF. Filled out from reference TRBV7-9 and TRBJ2-4, the complete variable domain reads DTGVSQNPRHKITKRGQNVTFRCDPISEHNRLYWYRQTLGQGPEFLTYFQNEAQLEKSRLLSDRFSAERPKGSFSTLEIQRTEQGDSAMYLCASSTPPDRGRAKNIQYFGAGTRLSVL.

The chain combines TRBV28 with TRBJ1-3, with D perhaps matching TRBD1 (6 bases). Per germline, CDR1 MDHEN and CDR2 SYDVKM. V was pared by 3 bases and J by 3 bases, with 12 bases between. The CDR3 is 15 residues long. The CDR3 DNA reads as TGTGCCAGCAGTTTCCCAGGGGAACTTGGAAACACCATATATTTT. It encodes CASSFPGELGNTIYF.

The chain carries TRBV7-8 and TRBJ1-6, with a tentative D call TRBD1 (6 bases). V lost 1 base and J 3 bases, leaving 7 bases between the germline ends. The CDR3 covers 15 residues. CDR1 SGHVS and CDR2 FQNEAQ come from the germline V gene. Written as DNA, the CDR3 is TGTGCCAGCAGCTTAGAGGGGGACTATAATTCACCCCTCCACTTT. Its translation: CASSLEGDYNSPLHF. Using reference TRBV7-8 and TRBJ1-6 for the parts outside the CDR3, the full variable domain is GAGVSQSPRYKVAKRGQDVALRCDPISGHVSLFWYQQALGQGPEFLTYFQNEAQLDKSGLPSDRFFAERPEGSVSTLKIQRTQQEDSAVYLCASSLEGDYNSPLHFGNGTRLTVT.